This record covers a single TCR beta chain. This CDR3 spans 14 amino acids. Germline values: CDR1 SGHRS, CDR2 YFSETQ. This entry is derived from a study of T cells expressing NK-cell markers. Using the 5' RACE reads, TCRdb records one entry per CDR3 protein without DNA. The sample holds over 150,000 distinct CDR3 sequences. The TCR comes from a man between 18 and 69 years old in good health. The sequencing sample was made of blood T cells: a sorted CD56 or NKG2C T cell subset, CD4+ or CD8+ T cells, or bulk PBMC T cells (not recorded which). The chain couples TRBV5-1 to TRBJ1-5; TCRdb indicates TRBD1, and absent DNA this call remains unverified. CDR3 loop: CASSLKQGDQPQHF.